This is a list of T cell receptor beta chains from one sample in a study of CD8 T cells in Susac syndrome. TCRdb redid the calling of the immunoSEQ multiplex PCR reads with MiXCR, one entry per CDR3 protein. Found here are roughly 200,000 distinct CDR3 sequences, approximately 93% of them singletons; the top ten hold 0.1%. What was sequenced was CD4+ T cells from PBMCs. The receptors were gathered from a human donor in good health. CDR3s include the opening cysteine and the closing phenylalanine or tryptophan. The D gene is left open where the match is weak.

J	D	V	CDR3
TRBJ2-2	-	TRBV10-3	CAISPPQPTGELFF
TRBJ2-2	-	TRBV12-3/TRBV12-4	CASSFGGGGTGELFF
TRBJ2-3	-	TRBV12-3/TRBV12-4	CASRRTTDTQYF
TRBJ1-1	TRBD1	TRBV7-8	CASSLRTGGDGRRVTEAFF
TRBJ2-7	-	TRBV30	CAWKGEYEQYF
TRBJ1-1	TRBD1	TRBV6-2/TRBV6-3	CASSSTGTGEGTEAFF
TRBJ1-2	-	TRBV12-3/TRBV12-4	CASALGAGRNYGYTF
TRBJ1-3	-	TRBV6-5	CASSYSQGIAGNTIYF
TRBJ2-3	TRBD2	TRBV28	CASSNPGGTDTQYF
TRBJ1-1	-	TRBV25-1	CASSEYLENTEAFF
TRBJ2-7	-	TRBV20-1	CSARSVGGEQYF
TRBJ2-5	-	TRBV4-2	CASSQLYGQETQYF
TRBJ2-3	TRBD1	TRBV2	CAGGTGGASDTQYF
TRBJ1-2	TRBD1	TRBV2	CASRGDSSGYGYTF
TRBJ2-5	-	TRBV7-9	CASSPYPSETQYF
TRBJ1-1	-	TRBV3-1	CASSQVQGNTEAFF
TRBJ2-1	-	TRBV2	CASNLGTYNEQFF
TRBJ1-6	TRBD1	TRBV27	CASSFRQGNSPLHF
TRBJ1-4	-	TRBV27	CASKVDEKLFF
TRBJ1-6	-	TRBV5-1	CASSLAGEGLSPLHF
TRBJ1-1	-	TRBV25-1	CASSGVRGEAFF
TRBJ1-2	-	TRBV20-1	CSASPSGYTF
TRBJ2-7	TRBD1	TRBV6-5	CASTPTGPRREQYF
TRBJ2-7	TRBD1	TRBV5-1	CASSSGQTHEQYF
TRBJ2-5	TRBD1	TRBV3-1	CASSQENRGLETQYF
TRBJ1-6	TRBD1	TRBV30	CAWRTGRSWNSPLHF
TRBJ2-1	-	TRBV5-1	CASSLELENEQFF
TRBJ2-5	-	TRBV27	CASSWGPGETQYF
TRBJ1-5	-	TRBV30	CAWSAPGVSNQPQHF
TRBJ2-7	-	TRBV6-5	CASSYQIAGWGNEQYF
TRBJ2-5	-	TRBV29-1	CSVEEETQYF
TRBJ1-5	-	TRBV6-5	CASSPTRGENQPQHF
TRBJ1-6	TRBD1	TRBV6-5	CASNTGTGKSPLHF
TRBJ2-3	-	TRBV4-3	CASSQGVGDTQYF
TRBJ1-4	TRBD1	TRBV13	CASSLGRQGGNEKLFF
TRBJ1-6	TRBD1	TRBV12-3/TRBV12-4	CASSLLGQIDSPLHF
TRBJ1-5	-	TRBV29-1	CSVGEGDNNQPQHF
TRBJ2-1	-	TRBV14	CASSQLFRAPVGDNEQFF
TRBJ1-6	-	TRBV7-6	CASSEGSVAYNSPLHF
TRBJ2-1	TRBD1	TRBV6-1	CASSAVWTGRNEQFF
TRBJ1-1	-	TRBV20-1	CSARRDELSEVFF
TRBJ1-6	-	TRBV5-1	CASNEGDYNSPLHF
TRBJ2-2	-	TRBV3-1	CASSQIGPSTGELFF
TRBJ1-1	-	TRBV19	CASSGNSLNTEAFF
TRBJ2-1	TRBD2	TRBV4-2	CASSHPSGGAINEQFF
TRBJ2-7	TRBD1	TRBV11-2	CASSLTAGQVSEQYF
TRBJ1-3	TRBD1	TRBV7-9	CASSLGDREENTIYF
TRBJ1-2	TRBD1	TRBV9	CASSVDPGTGGGGYTF
TRBJ2-5	TRBD1	TRBV11-1	CASTLGQGKETQYF
TRBJ2-5	-	TRBV3-1	CASRQLTVKETQYF
TRBJ1-1	-	TRBV30	CAWRIGRTTEAFF
TRBJ2-5	TRBD2	TRBV12-3/TRBV12-4	CATAPYRGLAGPQETQYF
TRBJ1-4	-	TRBV11-2	CASSLRSGNEKLFF
TRBJ1-6	-	TRBV12-3/TRBV12-4	CASKAGDLNSPLHF
TRBJ1-5	-	TRBV5-6	CASSRGQGGQPQHF
TRBJ2-3	-	TRBV14	CASSLMGGMNTDTQYF